This note documents a single T cell receptor beta chain sequence. Per the original methods: Amplified reference gene primers provided the basis for estimating nucleated cell counts. Repertoires were generated with immunoSEQ multiplex PCR, while TCRdb's copy carries only in-frame clones and drops some. The D gene and trimming were derived from the DNA, and the V and J assignments and clone size from that table. The data contain under 200,000 clones, around 89% of them seen just once; the ten biggest clones take up 6.6%. This study enrolled people aged roughly 18 to 89 from around 25 US geographic areas. For recovered donors of Cohort 3, there were two negative PCRs, clearance, or symptom resolution. The data originate from a study of blood T cell repertoires in COVID-19. As for the study in general: T cells, B-cell-depleted T cells, or PBMCs supplied cDNA or gDNA.

The TCR was taken from a woman in her fifties or sixties who had recovered from COVID-19. Sequencing was performed on PBMCs or T cells enriched from blood (not recorded which).

This chain's CDR3 is CASSLTSPPEQFF. The DNA of the CDR3 is TGTGCCAGCAGCCTGACTAGCCCGCCTGAGCAGTTCTTC. The rearrangement uses TRBV7-9 and TRBJ2-1, with 7 bases that match TRBD2. Germline V lookup: CDR1 SEHNR, CDR2 FQNEAQ (reference sequence). The CDR3 extends over 13 amino acids. Trimming cost V 5 bases and J 9 bases; bases outside gene matches: 7.